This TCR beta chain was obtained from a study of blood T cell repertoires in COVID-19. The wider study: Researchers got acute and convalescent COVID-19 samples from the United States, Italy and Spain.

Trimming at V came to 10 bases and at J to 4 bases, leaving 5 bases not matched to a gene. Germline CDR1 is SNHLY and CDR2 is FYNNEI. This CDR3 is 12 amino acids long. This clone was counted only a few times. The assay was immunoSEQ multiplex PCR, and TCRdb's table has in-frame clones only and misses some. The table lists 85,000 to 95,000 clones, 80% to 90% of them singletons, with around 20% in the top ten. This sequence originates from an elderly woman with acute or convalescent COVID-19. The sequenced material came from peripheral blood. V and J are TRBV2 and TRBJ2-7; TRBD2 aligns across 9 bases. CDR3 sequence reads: CATARGGYEQYF. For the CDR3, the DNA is TGTGCCACGGCGCGGGGGGGGTACGAGCAGTACTTC.